This T cell receptor (beta chain) is drawn from a study of blood T cell repertoires in COVID-19. Overall study: The cDNA or gDNA used as material had been derived from T cells, B-cell-depleted T cells, or PBMCs.

Per the authors' pipeline: From reference gene primer amplification, estimates of nucleated cell counts were derived. Method: immunoSEQ multiplex PCR; TCRdb's copy keeps in-frame clones and lacks some. The V and J calls and clone size were taken over from that table, and D and trimming were inferred from the DNA. The sample includes 200,000 to 250,000 clones, 84% seen only once; the top ten take approximately 3%. There are 14 residues in the CDR3. The V and J ends lost 2 bases and 7 bases respectively, with 14 bases between them. CDR1 and CDR2 (germline): MNHNY, SVGAGI (reference sequence). This rearrangement joins TRBV6-6 to TRBJ2-5; D unresolved. The material sequenced was peripheral blood. The origin of this receptor is a woman aged 25 to 45 who had recovered from COVID-19. The CDR3 loop reads CASSYPDTPGTQYF. The DNA of the CDR3 is TGTGCCAGCAGTTACCCGGATACCCCGGGGACCCAGTACTTC.